This TCR beta chain was sequenced for a study of T cell responses to AZD1222 COVID-19 vaccine. Germline V lookup: CDR1 SGHRS, CDR2 YFSETQ. This CDR3 is built from 13 residues. Trimming stripped 0 bases from V and 6 bases from J, with 7 bases between. General study results and limits: Just six people given AZD1222 tested seropositive at baseline. The sample set comprised mostly white British donors with more females, and clonal diversity was possibly underestimated.

To note about this clone: The antigen is not known.

The repertoire was sequenced with immunoSEQ multiplex PCR; TCRdb's copy has only in-frame clones and lacks some. Of approximately 170,000 clones in the sample, approximately 90% are singletons; the top ten hold under 5%. The rearrangement links TRBV5-1 to TRBJ1-5; D gene ambiguous. This receptor was taken from an adult in good health. Sequencing was performed on peripheral blood, taken on day 0 of AZD1222 vaccination. CDR3 loop: CASSLEPFQPQHF. The CDR3 coding sequence is TGCGCCAGCAGCTTGGAGCCCTTTCAGCCCCAGCATTTT.